The rows below give T cell receptor beta chains drawn from one sample of a study of T cell responses to AZD1222 COVID-19 vaccine. The table came from immunoSEQ multiplex PCR; TCRdb's copy has only in-frame clones and leaves some out. The sample yields roughly 150,000 clones, roughly 86% seen once. The sequencing used peripheral blood, collected on day 0 of AZD1222 vaccination. Source of these receptors: an adult in good health. CDR3s include the opening cysteine and the closing phenylalanine or tryptophan. The order of the fields is clone size, J gene, V gene, D gene, CDR3 protein, CDR3 DNA. D genes are given only for firm matches. Some rows have no size entry. The others give once, few or many, or a class for an expanded clone.

>.|TRBJ2-5|TRBV7-9|TRBD1
CAKGQGQETQYF
TGTGCCAAAGGACAGGGCCAAGAGACCCAGTACTTC
>.|TRBJ1-3|TRBV10-1|.
CASSESSTKTLSTSGNTIYF
TGCGCCAGCAGTGAGTCCTCAACGAAGACTCTCTCGACCTCTGGAAACACCATATATTTT
>.|TRBJ2-7|TRBV28|TRBD1
CASSLSGTDIPYEQYF
TGTGCCAGCAGTTTATCCGGGACAGATATACCCTACGAGCAGTACTTC
>.|TRBJ1-6|TRBV7-8|.
CASRHREIANSPLHF
TGTGCCAGCAGACACAGGGAAATCGCCAATTCACCCCTCCACTTT
>once|TRBJ2-3|TRBV7-6|TRBD2
CASSLGLAEPTDTQYF
TGTGCCAGCAGTTTGGGACTAGCGGAGCCCACAGATACGCAGTATTTT
>.|TRBJ2-7|TRBV11-2|.
CASSLMITRTSSYEQYF
TGTGCCAGCAGCTTAATGATTACCAGAACGTCCTCCTACGAGCAGTACTTC
>few|TRBJ1-2|TRBV5-6|TRBD1
CASSPPDREYGYTF
TGTGCCAGCAGCCCACCCGACAGGGAATATGGCTACACCTTC
>.|TRBJ1-5|TRBV7-2|.
CASSSDSRGNQPQHF
TGTGCCAGCAGCTCCGACAGTCGGGGCAATCAGCCCCAGCATTTT
>.|TRBJ2-1|TRBV24-1|TRBD1
CATSGRQGVYNEQFF
TGTGCCACCAGTGGTCGTCAGGGGGTTTACAATGAGCAGTTCTTC
>.|TRBJ2-1|TRBV6-1|.
CASSEHEQFF
TGTGCCAGCAGTGAACATGAGCAGTTCTTC
>.|TRBJ1-6|TRBV3-1/TRBV3-2|.
CASSPGGGRESYNSPLHF
TGTGCCAGCAGCCCGGGGGGCGGGAGGGAATCCTATAATTCACCCCTCCACTTT
>.|TRBJ2-1|TRBV29-1|.
CSAGRSNEQFF
TGCAGTGCGGGAAGAAGTAATGAGCAGTTCTTC
>few|TRBJ1-1|TRBV19|.
CASSPPRWGGLTEAFF
TGTGCCAGTAGTCCCCCAAGGTGGGGGGGTTTGACTGAAGCTTTCTTT
>.|TRBJ1-5|TRBV30|.
CAWSTGTDQPQHF
TGTGCCTGGAGTACAGGGACGGATCAGCCCCAGCATTTT
>few|TRBJ2-7|TRBV19|.
CASSIAGAFTYEQYF
TGTGCCAGTAGTATCGCTGGGGCTTTCACCTACGAGCAGTACTTC
>.|TRBJ1-6|TRBV4-3|.
CASGPGAVGSPLHF
TGCGCCAGCGGGCCAGGGGCGGTCGGTTCACCCCTCCACTTT
>.|TRBJ2-7|TRBV7-2|.
CASSLAQTYEQYF
TGTGCCAGCAGCTTAGCGCAGACCTACGAGCAGTACTTC
>.|TRBJ1-5|TRBV5-1|TRBD1
CASSPGTGNQPQHF
TGCGCCAGCAGCCCCGGGACAGGGAATCAGCCCCAGCATTTT
>.|TRBJ2-1|TRBV10-3|.
CAINGYTNNEQFF
TGTGCCATCAATGGTTACACTAACAATGAGCAGTTCTTC
>.|TRBJ2-3|TRBV6-2/TRBV6-3|TRBD2
CASSYSRAGGRDTQYF
TGTGCCAGCAGTTACTCGAGGGCGGGGGGGCGAGATACGCAGTATTTT
>.|TRBJ2-5|TRBV15|TRBD1
CATSSQEGQAVQETQYF
TGTGCCACCAGCTCTCAGGAGGGACAGGCGGTTCAAGAGACCCAGTACTTC
>.|TRBJ1-1|TRBV6-5|.
CASAIGNTEAFF
TGTGCCAGCGCCATCGGGAACACTGAAGCTTTCTTT
>.|TRBJ1-2|TRBV4-1|.
CASSQDGNYGYTF
TGCGCCAGCAGCCAAGACGGTAACTATGGCTACACCTTC
>.|TRBJ1-4|TRBV29-1|.
CSAREAEKLFF
TGCAGCGCGCGGGAGGCCGAAAAACTGTTTTTT
>.|TRBJ1-5|TRBV12-5|.
CASLGTNYSNQPQHF
TGTGCTAGTCTGGGGACAAATTATAGCAATCAGCCCCAGCATTTT
>.|TRBJ2-7|TRBV6-5|.
CASSRTGEQYF
TGTGCCAGCAGCAGGACGGGGGAGCAGTACTTC
>.|TRBJ2-7|TRBV5-6|TRBD1
CASSPTGTGLRRQYF
TGTGCCAGCAGCCCAACCGGGACAGGACTGAGGAGGCAGTACTTC
>.|TRBJ1-5|TRBV28|TRBD1
CASTLQGAGNQPQHF
TGTGCCAGCACACTCCAGGGGGCAGGCAATCAGCCCCAGCATTTT
>.|TRBJ2-2|TRBV5-1|TRBD1
CASSFVPPGQGTGELFF
TGCGCCAGCAGCTTTGTCCCCCCGGGACAGGGGACCGGGGAGCTGTTTTTT
>.|TRBJ1-6|TRBV2|.
CASSESFGANSPLHF
TGTGCCAGCAGTGAAAGTTTTGGGGCTAATTCACCCCTCCACTTT
>once|TRBJ1-5|TRBV30|.
CAWSARVGVDQPQHF
TGTGCCTGGAGTGCTCGGGTTGGGGTTGATCAGCCCCAGCATTTT
>.|TRBJ2-7|TRBV30|TRBD2
CAWSTSGGYEQYF
TGTGCCTGGAGTACTAGCGGGGGTTACGAGCAGTACTTC
>.|TRBJ2-2|TRBV7-6|.
CASSLSTVNTGELFF
TGTGCCAGCAGCTTATCGACAGTTAACACCGGGGAGCTGTTTTTT
>.|TRBJ1-6|TRBV9|TRBD1
CASSPGTGGDFNSPLHF
TGTGCCAGCAGCCCCGGGACAGGGGGCGATTTTAATTCACCCCTCCACTTT
>.|TRBJ1-1|TRBV25-1|.
CASSHPGTEAFF
TGTGCCAGCAGCCACCCTGGAACTGAAGCTTTCTTT
>.|TRBJ2-1|TRBV6-1|TRBD2
CASSEYAGGDHEQFF
TGTGCCAGCAGTGAATATGCGGGAGGCGATCATGAGCAGTTCTTC